A single sample gave rise to the 23 T cell receptor beta chains below, sequenced in a study of T cell changes during pregnancy in multiple sclerosis. Here immunoSEQ multiplex PCR was the method, and the copy in TCRdb shows in-frame clones only, minus some. The profile shows fewer than 90,000 clones, over 85% of them singletons. The specimen was peripheral blood, collected in the third trimester of pregnancy. These receptors were collected from a female donor in good health, enrolled as a control in a pregnancy study.

The CDR3 reads CASSLAGLGRTDTQYF. The CDR3 bases are TGTGCCAGCAGCTTGGCGGGTTTGGGTAGAACAGATACGCAGTATTTT. The chain has TRBV5-4 and TRBJ2-3; D is ambiguous. Germline V gives CDR1 SGHNT, CDR2 YYREEE (reference sequence). The CDR3 has 16 residues. V was shortened by 0 bases and J by 3 bases, with 14 bases between the two germline ends. Full variable domain (rest looked up from reference TRBV5-4 and TRBJ2-3): ETGVTQSPTHLIKTRGQQVTLRCSSQSGHNTVSWYQQALGQGPQFIFQYYREEENGRGNFPPRFSGLQFPNYSSELNVNALELDDSALYLCASSLAGLGRTDTQYFGPGTRLTVL.

V gene TRBV7-2 combines with J gene TRBJ2-1, with D possibly being TRBD2 (5 bases). CDR1 is SGHTA and CDR2 is FQGNSA in the germline V gene. V shed 0 bases and J shed 10 bases, with 10 bases lying between them. The CDR3 has 13 amino acids. The CDR3 DNA follows: TGTGCCAGCAGCTTAGCGAGGGAGCGGGAGCAGTTCTTC. This translates into CASSLAREREQFF. Combining the CDR3 with reference TRBV7-2 and TRBJ2-1 gives the whole variable domain GAGVSQSPSNKVTEKGKDVELRCDPISGHTALYWYRQSLGQGLEFLIYFQGNSAPDKSGLPSDRFSAERTGGSVSTLTIQRTQQEDSAVYLCASSLAREREQFFGPGTRLTVL.

This clone came up once. This chain connects TRBV28 to TRBJ1-2; D is uncertain. Germline CDR1 MDHEN, CDR2 SYDVKM. The germline V and J ends were trimmed by 6 bases and 0 bases, with 14 bases remaining between them. This CDR3 comprises 15 residues. CDR3 sequence: CASSPTSITNYGYTF. The CDR3 DNA is TGTGCCAGCAGCCCAACCAGTATAACTAACTATGGCTACACCTTC.

The CDR3 sequence: CASSPDRANTEAFF. The DNA for the CDR3 is TGCGCCAGCAGCCCGGACAGGGCGAACACTGAAGCTTTCTTT. The chain couples TRBV5-1 to TRBJ1-1, with TRBD1 identical over 8 bases. Germline V gene data show CDR1 as SGHRS and CDR2 as YFSETQ. With 4 bases clipped from V and 1 base from J, the junction kept 3 bases outside the gene matches. This CDR3 contains 14 residues.

The J gene is TRBJ2-1, the V gene TRBV7-9; D unclear. CDR3 size: 12 residues. V gave up 5 bases and J gave up 5 bases, with 7 bases separating them. The V gene's germline CDR1 is SEHNR and CDR2 FQNEAQ (reference sequence). In DNA form, the CDR3 reads TGTGCCAGCAGCCGACTCCACAATGAGCAGTTCTTC. Translation: CASSRLHNEQFF. Full variable domain (rest looked up from reference TRBV7-9 and TRBJ2-1): DTGVSQNPRHKITKRGQNVTFRCDPISEHNRLYWYRQTLGQGPEFLTYFQNEAQLEKSRLLSDRFSAERPKGSFSTLEIQRTEQGDSAMYLCASSRLHNEQFFGPGTRLTVL.

In its sample, this clone was seen once. The chain links TRBV2 to TRBJ2-5; 11 bases fit TRBD1. This CDR3 comprises 14 residues. Per the germline V gene, CDR1 is SNHLY and CDR2 is FYNNEI. Trimming at V came to 8 bases and at J to 4 bases, leaving 6 bases not matched to a gene. CDR3 protein: CASYPGTGGETQYF. The CDR3 coding sequence is TGTGCCAGCTATCCCGGGACAGGGGGAGAGACCCAGTACTTC. Full variable domain (remainder filled in from reference TRBV2 and TRBJ2-5): EPEVTQTPSHQVTQMGQEVILRCVPISNHLYFYWYRQILGQKVEFLVSFYNNEISEKSEIFDDQFSVERPDGSNFTLKIRSTKLEDSAMYFCASYPGTGGETQYFGPGTRLLVL.

This sequence joins TRBV7-2 and TRBJ2-1; 14 nucleotides line up with TRBD2. Germline CDR1 SGHTA, CDR2 FQGNSA. V dropped 1 base and J dropped 7; count of bases not matched to a gene: 9. CDR3 length: 18 amino acids. CDR3 sequence (DNA): TGTGCCAGCAGCTTAGATATTCGTCGACTAGCGGGAGGGAATGAGCAGTTCTTC. This translates into CASSLDIRRLAGGNEQFF.

The gene calls are TRBV10-3 and TRBJ2-1, with D perhaps matching TRBD2 (6 bases). CDR1 and CDR2 from the germline V gene are ENHRY and SYGVKD. Trimming stripped 10 bases from V and 0 bases from J, with 16 bases between. The CDR3 totals 15 residues. In nucleotides, the CDR3 is TGTGCCACCGGACCCGAGACTAGCTCCTACAATGAGCAGTTCTTC. It codes for CATGPETSSYNEQFF.

This clone was detected only a few times. CDR3 protein: CASSLRDEQYF. CDR3 DNA: TGTGCCAGCAGCTTGAGGGACGAGCAGTACTTC. This chain uses TRBV7-9 with TRBJ2-7; TRBD2 might be the D (5 bases). Germline CDR1 is SEHNR and CDR2 is FQNEAQ (reference sequence). The CDR3 has 11 residues. The V end was cut by 3 bases, the J end by 5 bases, with 5 bases between.

The chain employs TRBV10-3 and TRBJ2-3; tentatively, D is TRBD1 (7 bases). Trimming removed 6 bases from V and 4 bases from J, with 20 bases in between. CDR3 length: 16 residues. Germline values: CDR1 ENHRY, CDR2 SYGVKD. The CDR3 DNA follows: TGTGCCATCAGGGACACTAGCTCCAGGGGGGCAGATACGCAGTATTTT. It specifies CAIRDTSSRGADTQYF.

The chain combines TRBV30 with TRBJ1-6; D not certain. CDR3 length: 12 amino acids. The V and J ends lost 3 bases and 9 bases respectively, with 9 bases between them. The germline gives CDR1 GTSNPN, CDR2 SVGIG (reference sequence). CDR3 residues: CAWRGTASPLHF. In DNA, the CDR3 is TGTGCCTGGAGAGGAACAGCTTCACCCCTCCACTTT.

The gene calls are TRBV19 and TRBJ1-4; no clear D gene. Germline CDR1 is LNHDA and CDR2 is SQIVND (reference sequence). Deletions cut 5 bases from V and 6 bases from J, with 10 bases between. CDR3 length: 13 residues. Written as DNA, the CDR3 is TGTGCCAGTAGTCCCAGGTCTTATGAAAAACTGTTTTTT. This translates into CASSPRSYEKLFF.

This chain uses TRBV5-1 with TRBJ2-7, with 7 bases identical to TRBD1. The V segment lost 4 bases and the J segment 3 bases; nucleotides outside the gene matches: 4. The germline gives CDR1 SGHRS, CDR2 YFSETQ. The CDR3 length is 13 residues. The CDR3 bases are TGCGCCAGCAGCCCGGGACAGATCTACGAGCAGTACTTC. This gives the protein CASSPGQIYEQYF.

The chain has TRBV19 and TRBJ2-1; 12 nucleotides line up with TRBD2. In germline, CDR1 is LNHDA, CDR2 SQIVND (reference sequence). V shed 1 base and J 6 bases; nucleotides not matched to a gene: 7. The CDR3 has 17 residues. For the CDR3, the DNA is TGTGCCAGTAGTATAGGGACTAGCGGGACCGTACTCAATGAGCAGTTCTTC. Translating it yields CASSIGTSGTVLNEQFF.

The chain has TRBV5-1 and TRBJ2-2, with D possibly being TRBD2 (5 bases). The CDR3 has 13 amino acids. Germline CDR1 and CDR2: SGHRS and YFSETQ. The V end was cut by 4 bases, the J end by 6 bases, with 10 bases between. CDR3 residues: CASSRENAGELFF. The CDR3, as DNA: TGCGCCAGCAGCCGGGAAAATGCCGGGGAGCTGTTTTTT.

This clone came up once. This chain uses TRBV21-1 with TRBJ1-2; TRBD1, the D gene given by the table, was not confirmed from the DNA. TRBV21-1 counts as a pseudogene. This CDR3 has 14 residues. The CDR3 DNA follows: TGTGCCAGCAGCAAAGTTCACAGGGACTATGGCTACACCTTC. Translation: CASSKVHRDYGYTF.

This clone came up a few times. V gene TRBV5-6 combines with J gene TRBJ1-2; TRBD1 might be the D (5 bases). Germline-derived CDR1 and CDR2 are SGHDT and YYEEEE. This CDR3 region has 15 residues. The V gene lost 0 bases and the J gene lost 3 bases, with 12 bases spanning the gap. The CDR3 reads CASSLDGRVDYGYTF. The CDR3 DNA reads as TGTGCCAGCAGCTTGGATGGCAGGGTAGACTATGGCTACACCTTC.

The chain recombines TRBV27 with TRBJ2-5; 7 bases align to TRBD1. With V trimmed by 6 bases and J by 3 bases, 10 bases remained unmatched. In germline, CDR1 is MNHEY, CDR2 SMNVEV (reference sequence). The CDR3 sequence is 15 residues long. The CDR3 reads CASSQQGTVKETQYF. The CDR3 DNA reads TGTGCCAGCAGCCAACAGGGGACAGTAAAAGAGACCCAGTACTTC.

V usage is TRBV9 and J usage is TRBJ2-5; D ambiguous. Trimming stripped 0 bases from V and 9 bases from J, with 12 bases between. The CDR3 extends over 13 amino acids. Germline values: CDR1 SGDLS, CDR2 YYNGEE. This CDR3 is CASSVGSSQAQYF. CDR3 nucleotide sequence: TGTGCCAGCAGCGTAGGATCCTCCCAGGCCCAGTACTTC.

The rearrangement links TRBV15 to TRBJ2-2, with 16 bases identical to TRBD2. Per the germline V gene, CDR1 is LNHNV and CDR2 is YYDKDF (reference sequence). The V segment lost 4 bases and the J segment 5 bases; nucleotides outside the gene matches: 16. This CDR3 is 21 amino acids long. The CDR3 region is CATSKGLAGGPITLGTGELFF. The CDR3, as DNA: TGTGCCACCAGCAAGGGACTAGCGGGAGGGCCTATTACTTTAGGGACCGGGGAGCTGTTTTTT.

The chain recombines TRBV5-4 with TRBJ2-3; the match to TRBD2 covers 11 bases. Germline assignment: CDR1 SGHNT and CDR2 YYREEE (reference sequence). The CDR3 totals 15 residues. Trimming at V came to 2 bases and at J to 4 bases, leaving 3 bases not matched to a gene. The CDR3 here is CASSLWTSGPDTQYF. DNA for the CDR3: TGTGCCAGCAGCTTATGGACTAGCGGGCCAGATACGCAGTATTTT.

In its sample, this clone was seen once. This chain connects TRBV19 to TRBJ2-3; no clear D. CDR1 LNHDA and CDR2 SQIVND come from the germline V gene (reference sequence). CDR3 length: 14 residues. V was cut by 3 bases and J by 1 base, with 8 bases left in between. The CDR3 is CASSIAQGTDTQYF. CDR3 nucleotide sequence: TGTGCCAGTAGTATTGCACAAGGCACAGATACGCAGTATTTT.

The chain joins TRBV5-1 to TRBJ1-4, with D possibly TRBD1 on 6 matching bases. CDR3 length: 14 residues. Germline V gene lookup returns CDR1 SGHRS and CDR2 YFSETQ. Between the trimmed V and J ends, which lost 3 bases and 8 bases, there was a span of 14 bases. The CDR3 sequence: CASSWAGEYEKLFF. CDR3 nucleotides: TGCGCCAGCAGCTGGGCAGGGGAATACGAAAAACTGTTTTTT.